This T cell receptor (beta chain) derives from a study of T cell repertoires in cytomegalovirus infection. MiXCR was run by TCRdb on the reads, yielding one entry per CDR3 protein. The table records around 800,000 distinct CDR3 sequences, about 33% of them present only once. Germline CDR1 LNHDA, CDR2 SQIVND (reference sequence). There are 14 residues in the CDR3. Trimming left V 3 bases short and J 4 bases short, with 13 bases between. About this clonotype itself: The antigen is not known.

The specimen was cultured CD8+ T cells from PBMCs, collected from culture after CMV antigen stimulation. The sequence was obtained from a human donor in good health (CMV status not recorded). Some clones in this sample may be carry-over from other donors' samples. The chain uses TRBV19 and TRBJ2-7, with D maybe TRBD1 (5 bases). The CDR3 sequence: CASSIAPAGYEQYF. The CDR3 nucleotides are TGTGCCAGTAGTATCGCCCCCGCAGGGTACGAGCAGTACTTC.